This entry describes one TCR beta chain. The antigen is not known. The data derive from a study of post-analysis software for immune sequencing data. Background on the study: Courses of disease covered relapsing-remitting, secondary progressive and progressive-relapsing multiple sclerosis. The study, taken as a whole, reports: Samples prepared in the same batch strongly co-clustered by F measure. Comparison with controls showed significantly lower normalized Chao1 diversity in multiple sclerosis patients. Relative to controls, patients had a few TRBV segments at higher frequency, with TRBV5-6, TRBV5-1 and TRBV20-1 among these.

The CDR3 runs to 15 residues. V lost 3 bases, J lost 6 bases, and 16 bases lay in between. Germline V gene sequence: CDR1 ENHRY, CDR2 SYGVKD. Built from TCR beta cDNA, the libraries had unique molecular identifiers in them. MiXCR, applied by TCRdb to the PCR reads, yields one record per CDR3 protein. The profile shows roughly 870,000 distinct CDR3 sequences, roughly 50% of them singletons. This TCR came from a girl aged 10 to 17 with multiple sclerosis. Sample: blood. V gene TRBV10-3 combines with J gene TRBJ2-3, with D perhaps TRBD2 (5 bases). The CDR3 nucleotides are TGTGCCATCAGTGACGGTGCGGACTCCCCGGATACGCAGTATTTT. This sequence encodes CAISDGADSPDTQYF.